The 26 T cell receptor beta chains below all came from one sample that was sequenced in a study of beta chain bispecific antibodies for T cell cancers. Study observations and caveats: Versus anti-CD19, anti-TRBV12 exposure cut the TRBV12-3 share of TRBV signal by under 99%. Most targeted TRBV signal came from the leukemia cell line cells, not normal T cells.

Either OKT3 anti-CD3 antibody or CD3/CD28 beads expanded T cells from blood mononuclear cells over 3 days. These receptors' targets are unknown. TCRdb reanalysed the 5' RACE reads using MiXCR and keeps one entry per CDR3 protein. This sample yields tens of thousands of distinct CDR3 sequences, of which more than 2% are seen a single time; 4.5% to 6.5% belongs to the top ten. Sequencing was performed on healthy donor T cells cultured with leukemia cells, taken from a culture containing a bispecific antibody targeting TCR Vbeta12. The receptors here all came from a human donor in good health. Some clones in this sample may be carry-over from other donors' samples.

This clonotype was counted at least ten times. The chain employs TRBV13 and TRBJ2-7; D is perhaps TRBD1 (6 bases). V was trimmed by 3 bases and J by 5 bases, leaving 14 bases between them. This CDR3 is 14 amino acids long. Germline CDR1 is PRHDT and CDR2 is FYEKMQ (reference sequence). CDR3: CASSLGFQGHEQYF. CDR3 in DNA: TGTGCCAGCAGCTTGGGCTTCCAGGGGCACGAGCAGTACTTC.

This clonotype came up many times. The chain links TRBV4-2 to TRBJ2-6; tentatively, D is TRBD2 (5 bases). Trimming took 3 bases from V and 7 from J, leaving 19 bases between them. This CDR3 has 17 amino acids. CDR1 is LGHNA, CDR2 YNFKEQ, per germline. CDR3 nucleotides: TGTGCCAGCAGCCAGGGAGTGTCGGGCCTCACAGCCAACGTCCTGACTTTC. Amino acid sequence: CASSQGVSGLTANVLTF.

The sample holds many counts of this clonotype. This rearrangement joins TRBV5-6 to TRBJ2-1; a weak D match, TRBD2 (6 bases). The CDR3 is 14 amino acids. Trimming took 0 bases from V and 7 from J, leaving 11 bases between them. Germline-derived CDR1 and CDR2 are SGHDT and YYEEEE. The CDR3 is CASSLGVSGNEQFF. Here the CDR3 DNA reads TGTGCCAGCAGCTTGGGGGTAAGCGGGAATGAGCAGTTCTTC.

This clonotype was counted at least ten times. The chain has TRBV7-8 and TRBJ2-2; D is possibly TRBD2 (6 bases). The CDR3 spans 18 residues. The V end lost 2 bases, the J end lost 4 bases, and 20 bases lay between the germline ends. The germline gives CDR1 SGHVS, CDR2 FQNEAQ. The CDR3 protein is CASSLPGAVPGGTGELFF. The CDR3 DNA follows: TGTGCCAGCAGCTTACCTGGGGCCGTCCCCGGGGGCACCGGGGAGCTGTTTTTT.

This clonotype was seen repeatedly, ten times or more. The chain carries TRBV3-1 and TRBJ1-1; D unclear. The germline CDR1 and CDR2 sequences are LGHDT and YNNKEL (reference sequence). This CDR3 is built from 14 residues. The germline V and J ends were trimmed by 4 bases and 4 bases, with 13 bases remaining between them. The CDR3 is CASSPGARGTEAFF. In nucleotides, the CDR3 is TGTGCCAGCAGCCCCGGAGCCCGGGGCACTGAAGCTTTCTTT.

This clonotype occurred many times. The chain combines TRBV7-3 with TRBJ2-3, with TRBD1 matching 9 bases. The germline gives CDR1 SGHTA, CDR2 FQGTGA. J lost 3 bases, V lost 5 bases, and 9 bases had no gene match. The CDR3 length is 16 residues. The CDR3 here is CASSEGQGSPTDTQYF. The CDR3 DNA reads as TGTGCCAGCAGCGAAGGACAGGGGAGCCCTACAGATACGCAGTATTTT. The entire variable domain, with the rest obtained from reference TRBV7-3 and TRBJ2-3, is as follows: GAGVSQTPSNKVTEKGKYVELRCDPISGHTALYWYRQSLGQGPEFLIYFQGTGAADDSGLPNDRFFAVRPEGSVSTLKIQRTERGDSAVYLCASSEGQGSPTDTQYFGPGTRLTVL.

This clonotype was seen many times. This chain connects TRBV19 to TRBJ1-1; D is ambiguous. V shed 7 bases and J shed 4 bases, with 13 bases lying between them. Germline lookup yields CDR1 LNHDA and CDR2 SQIVND (reference sequence). CDR3 length equals 13 residues. CDR3 DNA: TGTGCCAGTACGCCGGGGATGAGCACTGAAGCTTTCTTT. This gives the protein CASTPGMSTEAFF.

This clonotype was counted many times. J is TRBJ1-1 and V is TRBV2, with 7 bases aligning to TRBD1. Germline CDR1 reads SNHLY; CDR2 reads FYNNEI. V lost 8 bases, J lost 4 bases, and 4 bases stayed unmatched. The CDR3 sequence is 12 residues long. The CDR3 nucleotides read TGTGCCAGCGGTCAGGGGGGCACTGAAGCTTTCTTT. This translates into CASGQGGTEAFF.

By sample fraction, this clonotype is medium-sized. This chain joins TRBV5-4 and TRBJ1-6, with 10 bases identical to TRBD1. Germline V gene data show CDR1 as SGHNT and CDR2 as YYREEE (reference sequence). Trimming at V came to 6 bases and at J to 10 bases, leaving 10 bases not matched to a gene. The CDR3 loop spans 15 amino acids. Here the CDR3 reads CASTLTGTGDSPLHF. For the CDR3, the DNA is TGTGCCAGCACCCTGACCGGGACAGGGGACTCACCCCTCCACTTT.

This clonotype appeared many times. The rearrangement uses TRBV4-1 and TRBJ2-1; weak D call: TRBD2 (5 bases). Germline assignment: CDR1 MGHRA and CDR2 YSYEKL. The V gene lost 1 base and the J gene lost 8 bases, with 6 bases spanning the gap. The CDR3 runs to 12 residues. The chain's CDR3 is CASSQGGHEQFF. The CDR3 coding sequence is TGCGCCAGCAGCCAAGGAGGGCATGAGCAGTTCTTC.

This clonotype has at least ten counts. The chain couples TRBV6-5 to TRBJ2-3; 10 bases map to TRBD2. This CDR3 has 18 residues. Germline V gene data show CDR1 as MNHEY and CDR2 as SVGAGI. The V and J ends lost 5 bases and 2 bases, in that order; junction bases with no gene match: 13. The CDR3 bases are TGTGCCAGCAGTCCTTTAGCGGGGGGCCGTCGTGACACAGATACGCAGTATTTT. Its translation is CASSPLAGGRRDTDTQYF.

On this clonotype itself: Because it lacks the conserved phenylalanine or tryptophan at the end, this CDR3 is likely a read error. The J gene is TRBJ2-3, the V gene TRBV4-2; D gene unclear. The CDR3 consists of 13 residues. Germline V CDR1 and CDR2: LGHNA, YNFKEQ. V shed 1 base and J shed 4 bases, with 6 bases lying between them. CDR3 region: CASSQGLSDTQYI. For the CDR3, the DNA is TGTGCCAGCAGCCAAGGACTGTCAGATACGCAGTATATT.

This clonotype has at least ten counts. The gene calls are TRBV25-1 and TRBJ2-5; TRBD2 might be the D (5 bases). The V end lost 3 bases, the J end lost 5 bases, and 16 bases lay between the germline ends. The germline V gene encodes CDR1 MGHDK and CDR2 SYGVNS. This CDR3 comprises 15 residues. The CDR3 DNA sequence: TGTGCCAGCAGTGACTCCCCTGAGGCGGGTGAGACCCAGTACTTC. Residues: CASSDSPEAGETQYF. Variable domain in full (rest from reference TRBV25-1 and TRBJ2-5): EADIYQTPRYLVIGTGKKITLECSQTMGHDKMYWYQQDPGMELHLIHYSYGVNSTEKGDLSSESTVSRIRTEHFPLTLESARPSHTSQYLCASSDSPEAGETQYFGPGTRLLVL.

In this sample, this clonotype turned up many times. The rearrangement uses TRBV7-9 and TRBJ2-5; tentative D call: TRBD2 (6 bases). Per germline, CDR1 SEHNR and CDR2 FQNEAQ (reference sequence). The CDR3 is 12 residues long. Between the trimmed V and J ends, which lost 6 bases and 1 base, there was a span of 6 bases. DNA for the CDR3: TGTGCCAGCAGGGGACTCCAAGAGACCCAGTACTTC. Translating gives CASRGLQETQYF.

This clonotype showed up many times. The chain employs TRBV10-3 and TRBJ1-5; D is unresolved. From germline, CDR1 is ENHRY and CDR2 SYGVKD. This CDR3 contains 15 residues. V lost 0 bases and J 4 bases, leaving 10 bases between the germline ends. CDR3 region: CAISESEVLNQPQHF. The DNA of the CDR3 is TGTGCCATCAGTGAGTCTGAAGTTTTAAATCAGCCCCAGCATTTT.

The chain couples TRBV19 to TRBJ2-2; TRBD1 or TRBD2 may be the D gene (5 bases each). V dropped 5 bases and J dropped 5 bases, with 15 bases sitting between them. This CDR3 contains 15 residues. Germline V gene data show CDR1 as LNHDA and CDR2 as SQIVND (reference sequence). The CDR3 nucleotides read TGTGCCAGTAGTTCCGGGACCCCGGGGACCGGGGAGCTGTTTTTT. As protein: CASSSGTPGTGELFF. Full variable domain (remainder filled in from reference TRBV19 and TRBJ2-2): DGGITQSPKYLFRKEGQNVTLSCEQNLNHDAMYWYRQDPGQGLRLIYYSQIVNDFQKGDIAEGYSVSREKKESFPLTVTSAQKNPTAFYLCASSSGTPGTGELFFGEGSRLTVL.

As for this clonotype: A single base separates this from a much larger clone, so it may be a read error. The gene calls are TRBV5-1 and TRBJ2-7; D is unclear. This CDR3 comprises 14 residues. The V gene's germline CDR1 is SGHRS and CDR2 YFSETQ. The V and J ends lost 3 bases and 3 bases respectively, with 13 bases between them. In DNA form, the CDR3 reads TGCGCCAGCAGCTCGTGGGCAGGTGGCTACGAGCAGTACTTC. This encodes CASSSWAGGYEQYF.

The sample holds many counts of this clonotype. The chain is built from TRBV2 and TRBJ2-2; TRBD1 is a possible D gene (5 bases). The CDR3 consists of 13 residues. The germline V gene has CDR1 SNHLY and CDR2 FYNNEI. Trimming took 6 bases from V and 6 from J, leaving 11 bases between them. This chain's CDR3 is CASSNLGPGELFF. DNA of the CDR3: TGTGCCAGCAGCAACTTGGGGCCCGGGGAGCTGTTTTTT.

This clonotype was observed at least ten times. V usage is TRBV5-6 and J usage is TRBJ1-2; a possible D gene is TRBD1 (5 bases). Germline V gene data show CDR1 as SGHDT and CDR2 as YYEEEE. CDR3 length: 12 residues. V was shortened by 6 bases and J by 2 bases, with 8 bases between the two germline ends. The CDR3 protein is CASTDRNYGYTF. The CDR3 bases are TGTGCCAGCACCGACAGAAACTATGGCTACACCTTC.

By sample fraction, this clonotype is medium-sized (0.01 to 0.1%). The genes are TRBV20-1 and TRBJ2-5; TRBD2 aligns across 7 bases. V was pared by 0 bases and J by 4 bases, with 20 bases of the junction left unmatched. The CDR3 contains 19 residues. CDR1 and CDR2 (germline): DFQATT, SNEGSKA (reference sequence). The chain's CDR3 is CSARDLASGKLKGLETQYF. Here the CDR3 DNA reads TGCAGTGCTAGAGATTTAGCTAGCGGCAAACTTAAGGGTCTAGAGACCCAGTACTTC.

This clonotype has a count of ten or more. The chain has TRBV20-1 and TRBJ1-3; 7 bases agree with TRBD1. V trimming: 3 bases; J trimming: 6 bases; junction bases outside the gene matches: 11. CDR3 length: 15 residues. Germline CDR1 and CDR2: DFQATT and SNEGSKA (reference sequence). As DNA, the CDR3 is TGCAGTGCTAGGGCCGACGAGGGGGCGGCAAACACCATATATTTT. Protein product: CSARADEGAANTIYF.

This clonotype appeared many times. The V call is TRBV5-1, the J call TRBJ2-1; possibly TRBD1 for D (6 bases). This CDR3 contains 13 residues. Trimming removed 1 base from V and 5 bases from J, with 7 bases in between. CDR1 and CDR2 (germline): SGHRS, YFSETQ. CDR3 amino acids: CASSLTGNNEQFF. The CDR3 DNA reads as TGCGCCAGCAGCTTGACAGGGAACAATGAGCAGTTCTTC.

This clonotype was seen ten or more times. The J gene is TRBJ2-5, the V gene TRBV9, with a weak D call TRBD2 (6 bases). The CDR3 runs to 15 residues. CDR1 is SGDLS, CDR2 YYNGEE, per germline. Trimming took off 1 base at V and 5 bases at J, with 15 bases between the two ends. The CDR3: CASSVRGGAGETQYF. DNA of the CDR3: TGTGCCAGCAGCGTACGGGGCGGCGCGGGGGAGACCCAGTACTTC.

Ten or more counts support this clonotype. This chain uses TRBV5-6 with TRBJ2-7; no firm D call. Germline-derived CDR1 and CDR2 are SGHDT and YYEEEE. This CDR3 spans 14 amino acids. V lost 2 bases to trimming and J lost 5 bases, with 14 bases between them. The CDR3 loop reads CASSFSSAPHEQYF. CDR3 nucleotides: TGTGCCAGCAGCTTCTCAAGTGCCCCCCACGAGCAGTACTTC. The full variable domain, completed using reference TRBV5-6 and TRBJ2-7, is DAGVTQSPTHLIKTRGQQVTLRCSPKSGHDTVSWYQQALGQGPQFIFQYYEEEERQRGNFPDRFSGHQFPNYSSELNVNALLLGDSALYLCASSFSSAPHEQYFGPGTRLTVT.

This clonotype is deemed medium-sized (0.01 to 0.1%). The V gene is TRBV6-6, the J gene TRBJ2-1; no firm D call. The germline gives CDR1 MNHNY, CDR2 SVGAGI (reference sequence). V lost 4 bases, J lost 9 bases, and 13 bases lay in between. The CDR3 is 13 residues long. The CDR3 coding sequence is TGTGCCAGCAGTTCGCGCCAGTGGGGTGAGCAGTTCTTC. Its translation is CASSSRQWGEQFF.

The chain has TRBV7-9 and TRBJ1-1, with D possibly TRBD1 on 5 matching bases. Germline-derived CDR1 and CDR2 are SEHNR and FQNEAQ (reference sequence). The CDR3 contains 15 residues. The V end lost 2 bases, the J end lost 1 base, and 11 bases lay between the germline ends. The DNA of the CDR3 is TGTGCCAGCAGCTTAAATGAGGGGAGGAACACTGAAGCTTTCTTT. Translation: CASSLNEGRNTEAFF.